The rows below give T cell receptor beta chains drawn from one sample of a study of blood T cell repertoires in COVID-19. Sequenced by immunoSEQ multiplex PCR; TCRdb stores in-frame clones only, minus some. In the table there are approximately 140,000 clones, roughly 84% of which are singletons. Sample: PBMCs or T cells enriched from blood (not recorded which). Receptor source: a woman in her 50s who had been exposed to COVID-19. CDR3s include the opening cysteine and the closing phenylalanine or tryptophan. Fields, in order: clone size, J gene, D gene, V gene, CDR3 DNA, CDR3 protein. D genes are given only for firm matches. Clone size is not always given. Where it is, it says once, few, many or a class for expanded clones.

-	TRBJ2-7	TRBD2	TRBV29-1	TGCAGCGTTGAACCCAGCGGGAGCGACGAGCAGTACTTC	CSVEPSGSDEQYF
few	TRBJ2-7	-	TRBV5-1	TGCGCCAGCAGCTTGGCCCTAGGGGCCTACGAGCAGTACTTC	CASSLALGAYEQYF
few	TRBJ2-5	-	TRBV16	TGTGCCAGCAGCTACCAGGGTCCGGAAGAGACCCAGTACTTC	CASSYQGPEETQYF
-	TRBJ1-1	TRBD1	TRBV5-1	TGCGCCAGCAGCTGGAGCGACAGGGGGTGGTACACTGAAGCTTTCTTT	CASSWSDRGWYTEAFF
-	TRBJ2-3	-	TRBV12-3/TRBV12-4	TGTGCCAGCAGGGGACAAAGCACAGATACGCAGTATTTT	CASRGQSTDTQYF
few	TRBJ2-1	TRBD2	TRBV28	TGTGCCAGCAGTCCTAGCGGAGCACTATACAATGAGCAGTTCTTC	CASSPSGALYNEQFF
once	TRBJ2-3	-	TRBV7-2	TGTGCCAGCAGCCAAATCTTCTACCCCCCGGGAGATACGCAGTATTTT	CASSQIFYPPGDTQYF
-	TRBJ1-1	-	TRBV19	TGTGCCAGTACCCGACCCGGGACACTCACTGAAGCTTTCTTT	CASTRPGTLTEAFF
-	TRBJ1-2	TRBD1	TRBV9	TGTGCCAGCAGCGTAGAACAGGGGGGCTATGGCTACACCTTC	CASSVEQGGYGYTF
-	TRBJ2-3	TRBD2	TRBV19	TGTGCCAGTCGTCTTCGCGGACTAGCGGGAGTAGATACGCAGTATTTT	CASRLRGLAGVDTQYF
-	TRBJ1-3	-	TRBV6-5	TGTGCCAGCAGTTACCAGGGATGGGAAGGAAACACCATATATTTT	CASSYQGWEGNTIYF
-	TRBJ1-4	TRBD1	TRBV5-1	TGCGCCAGCAGCTCCAGGGGGCAGTTTGAAAAACTGTTTTTT	CASSSRGQFEKLFF
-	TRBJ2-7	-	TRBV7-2	TGTGCCAGCAGCTTAGAGGGGGGGCGGAACTACGAGCAGTACTTC	CASSLEGGRNYEQYF
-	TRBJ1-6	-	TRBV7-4	TGTGCCAGCAGCTTTTATCGGACATCGTATAATTCACCCCTCCACTTT	CASSFYRTSYNSPLHF
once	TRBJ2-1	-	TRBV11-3	TGTGCCAGCAGCTCGGAATTAGCGGACAATGAGCAGTTCTTC	CASSSELADNEQFF
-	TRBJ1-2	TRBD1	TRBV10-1	TGCGCCAGCAGTAGGCGCGGACAGGGGGCCAGCGGCTACACCTTC	CASSRRGQGASGYTF
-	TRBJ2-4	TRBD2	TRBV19	TGTGCCAGTAGTATAGTCGGACTAGCGGGGAACCTAGCCAAAAACATTCAGTACTTC	CASSIVGLAGNLAKNIQYF
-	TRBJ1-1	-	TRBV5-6	TGTGCCAGCAGCTTGTCCTTTGGAGGGGGGGCAACTGAAGCTTTCTTT	CASSLSFGGGATEAFF
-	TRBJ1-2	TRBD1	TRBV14	TGTGCCAGCAGCCAAGATGTCCCCGGGACAGGGGATGGCTACACCTTC	CASSQDVPGTGDGYTF
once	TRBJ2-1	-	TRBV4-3	TGCGCCAGCAGCCAAACTGGGTCAGGGTACGATGAGCAGTTCTTC	CASSQTGSGYDEQFF
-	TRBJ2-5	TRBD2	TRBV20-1	TGCAGTGCTAGTTCGGTAGCGGGGGAGCCGTACTTC	CSASSVAGEPYF
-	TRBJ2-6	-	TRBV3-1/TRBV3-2	TGTGCCAGCAGCTTACGGGGGGCCAACGTCCTGACTTTC	CASSLRGANVLTF
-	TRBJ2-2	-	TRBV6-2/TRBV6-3	TGTGCCAGCAGTTACTCGAAGGGGTCCACCGGGGAGCTGTTTTTT	CASSYSKGSTGELFF
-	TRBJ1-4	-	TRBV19	TGTGCCAGTAGTAGCCAGCGCGAAAAACTGTTTTTT	CASSSQREKLFF
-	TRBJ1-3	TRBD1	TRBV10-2	TGCGCCAGCAGTGTGACAGGGATATCCGGAAACACCATATATTTT	CASSVTGISGNTIYF
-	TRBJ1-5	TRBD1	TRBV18	TGTGCCAGCTCACTCCGAAGGGGGCATGGCAATCAGCCCCAGCATTTT	CASSLRRGHGNQPQHF
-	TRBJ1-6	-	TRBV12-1	TGTGCCAGCAGCTCTCGGAATTCACCCCTCCACTTT	CASSSRNSPLHF
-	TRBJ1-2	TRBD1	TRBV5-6	TGTGCCAGCAGCTTTGGGGACAGCCGTAACTATGGCTACACCTTC	CASSFGDSRNYGYTF